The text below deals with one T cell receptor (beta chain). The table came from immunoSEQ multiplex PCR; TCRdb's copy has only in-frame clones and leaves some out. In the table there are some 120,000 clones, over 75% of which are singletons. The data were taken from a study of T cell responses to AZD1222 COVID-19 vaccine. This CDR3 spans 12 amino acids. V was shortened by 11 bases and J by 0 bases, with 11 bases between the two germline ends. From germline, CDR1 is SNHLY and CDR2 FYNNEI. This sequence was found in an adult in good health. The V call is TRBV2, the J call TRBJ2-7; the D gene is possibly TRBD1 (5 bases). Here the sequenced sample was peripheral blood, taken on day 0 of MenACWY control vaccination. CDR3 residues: CAGDRFSYEQYF. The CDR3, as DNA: TGTGCCGGAGACAGATTCTCCTACGAGCAGTACTTC.